This T cell receptor (beta chain) was recovered during a study of blood T cell repertoires in COVID-19. Study-level background: The United States, Italy and Spain were the sources of the acute and convalescent COVID-19 samples.

V dropped 3 bases and J dropped 7 bases, with 25 bases sitting between them. There are 18 residues in the CDR3. In germline, CDR1 is LGHDT, CDR2 YNNKEL (reference sequence). TCRdb's table, derived via immunoSEQ multiplex PCR, lists solely in-frame clones and lacks some. Here the sample spans under 250,000 clones, approximately 87% being singletons. The receptor was derived from a woman in her seventies with active or convalescent COVID-19. The J gene is TRBJ2-1, the V gene TRBV3-1 (or the pseudogene TRBV3-2); weak D call: TRBD1 (6 bases). The sequenced sample was peripheral blood. The CDR3 region is CASSHGHGTMTPANEQFF. CDR3 bases: TGTGCCAGCAGCCATGGCCACGGGACAATGACCCCGGCTAATGAGCAGTTCTTC.